What follows are 2 T cell receptor beta chains derived from one specimen sequenced in a study of Ad26.COV2.S vaccination and SARS-CoV-2 variants. Treatment meaning: some 20 received Ad26.COV2.S at low or high dose, single or two shots; 5 received placebo; per-sample allocation not given. Following the first vaccine or placebo injection, samples were taken on day 63. Assay: immunoSEQ multiplex PCR; the TCRdb copy retains only in-frame clones and omits some. The table has roughly 500,000 clones, about 91% seen once. The sample in question was peripheral blood, obtained in a trial of Ad26.COV2.S vaccine versus placebo. These receptors all come from a person between 18 and 59 years old who received the Ad26.COV2.S COVID-19 vaccine or a placebo.

V is TRBV4-3 and J is TRBJ2-1, with unresolved D. V shed 1 base and J shed 3 bases, with 7 bases lying between them. The germline CDR1 and CDR2 sequences are LGHNA and YSLEER. CDR3 length: 14 residues. The DNA of the CDR3 is TGCGCCAGCAGCCAAGTGGCCTTCTACAATGAGCAGTTCTTC. The encoded protein is CASSQVAFYNEQFF.

In this sample, this clone turned up once. The chain is built from TRBV3-1 (or the pseudogene TRBV3-2) and TRBJ2-5; weak D call: TRBD1 (6 bases). Germline values: CDR1 LGHDT, CDR2 YNNKEL (reference sequence). V lost 4 bases and J 2 bases, leaving 11 bases between the germline ends. The CDR3 covers 14 residues. This chain's CDR3 is CASSPGQKQETQYF. The CDR3 DNA sequence: TGTGCCAGCAGCCCCGGACAGAAACAAGAGACCCAGTACTTC.